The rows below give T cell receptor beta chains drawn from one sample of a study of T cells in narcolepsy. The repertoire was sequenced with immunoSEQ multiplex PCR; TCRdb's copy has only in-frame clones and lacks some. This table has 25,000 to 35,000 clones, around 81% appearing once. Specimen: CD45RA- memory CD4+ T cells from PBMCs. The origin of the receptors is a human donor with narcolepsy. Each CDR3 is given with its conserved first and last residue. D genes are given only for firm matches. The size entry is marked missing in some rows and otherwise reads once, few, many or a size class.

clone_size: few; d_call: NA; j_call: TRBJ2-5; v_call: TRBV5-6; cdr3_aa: CASAGGPSSQETQYF; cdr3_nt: TGTGCCAGCGCCGGCGGACCTTCCTCCCAAGAGACCCAGTACTTC
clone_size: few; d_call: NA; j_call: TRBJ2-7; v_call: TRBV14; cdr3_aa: CASSPSRGFAEQYF; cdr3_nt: TGTGCCAGCAGCCCTAGCCGGGGATTCGCCGAGCAGTACTTC
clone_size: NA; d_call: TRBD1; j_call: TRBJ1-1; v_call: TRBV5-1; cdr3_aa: CASSGQAQGPAFF; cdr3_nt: TGCGCCAGCAGCGGACAGGCGCAAGGGCCCGCTTTCTTT
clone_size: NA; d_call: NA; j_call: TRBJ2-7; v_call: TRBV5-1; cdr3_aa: CASSPDSLNEQYF; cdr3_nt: TGCGCCAGCAGCCCGGACTCCCTCAACGAGCAGTACTTC
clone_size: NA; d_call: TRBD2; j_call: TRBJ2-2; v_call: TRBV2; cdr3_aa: CASSFVAGGTGELFF; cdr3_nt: TGTGCCAGCAGTTTCGTAGCGGGGGGGACCGGGGAGCTGTTTTTT
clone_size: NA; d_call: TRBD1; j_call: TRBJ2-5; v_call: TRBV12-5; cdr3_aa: CASGLPRPGQGETQYF; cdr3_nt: TGTGCTAGTGGTTTGCCCCGCCCGGGACAGGGGGAGACCCAGTACTTC
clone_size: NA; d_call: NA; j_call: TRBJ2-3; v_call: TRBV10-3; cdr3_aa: CAITTGLDDTQYF; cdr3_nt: TGTGCCATCACAACAGGGCTGGACGATACGCAGTATTTT
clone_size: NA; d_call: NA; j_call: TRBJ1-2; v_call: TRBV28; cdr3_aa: CASQGNLAYGYTF; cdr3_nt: TGTGCCAGCCAGGGGAATTTGGCCTATGGCTACACCTTC
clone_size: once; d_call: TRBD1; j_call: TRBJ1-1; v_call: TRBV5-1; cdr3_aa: CASSLAAGGPNAEAFF; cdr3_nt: TGCGCCAGCAGCCTGGCGGCAGGGGGACCAAACGCTGAAGCTTTCTTT
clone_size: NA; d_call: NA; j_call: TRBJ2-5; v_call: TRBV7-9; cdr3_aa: CASSLAADLETQYF; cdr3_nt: TGCGCCAGCAGCTTAGCGGCGGACCTGGAGACCCAGTACTTC
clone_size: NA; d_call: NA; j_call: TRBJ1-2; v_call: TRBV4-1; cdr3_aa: CASSQEWGENYGYTF; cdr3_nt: TGCGCCAGCAGCCAAGAATGGGGCGAAAACTATGGCTACACCTTC
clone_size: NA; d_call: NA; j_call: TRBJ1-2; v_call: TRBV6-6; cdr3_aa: CASSHQGSLGYTF; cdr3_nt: TGTGCCAGCAGTCACCAGGGGAGCCTTGGCTACACCTTC
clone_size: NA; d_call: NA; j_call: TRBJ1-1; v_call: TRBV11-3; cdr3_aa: CASSLAGVTEAFF; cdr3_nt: TGTGCCAGCAGCTTAGCGGGCGTCACTGAAGCTTTCTTT
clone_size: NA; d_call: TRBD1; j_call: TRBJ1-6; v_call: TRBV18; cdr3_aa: CASSMQGGNSPLHF; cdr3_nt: TGTGCCAGCTCCATGCAGGGGGGCAATTCACCCCTCCACTTT
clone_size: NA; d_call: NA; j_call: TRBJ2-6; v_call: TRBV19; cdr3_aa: CASSRKSGANVLTF; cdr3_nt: TGTGCCAGTAGTAGGAAGTCTGGGGCCAACGTCCTGACTTTC
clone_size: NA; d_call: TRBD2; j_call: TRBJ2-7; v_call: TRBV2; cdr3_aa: CASKRRTSGNEQYF; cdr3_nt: TGTGCCAGCAAAAGGAGGACTAGCGGGAACGAGCAGTACTTC
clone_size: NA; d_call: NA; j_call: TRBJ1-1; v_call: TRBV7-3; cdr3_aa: CASSLSGNTEAFF; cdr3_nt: TGTGCCAGCAGCTTATCAGGGAACACTGAAGCTTTCTTT
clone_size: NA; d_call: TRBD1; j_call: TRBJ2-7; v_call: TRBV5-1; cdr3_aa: CASSPERTGGSYEQYF; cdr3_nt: TGCGCCAGCAGCCCCGAACGGACAGGGGGAAGCTACGAGCAGTACTTC
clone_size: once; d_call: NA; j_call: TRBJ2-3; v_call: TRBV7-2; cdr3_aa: CASSPDSSTDTQYF; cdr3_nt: TGTGCCAGCAGCCCCGACAGCAGCACAGATACGCAGTATTTT
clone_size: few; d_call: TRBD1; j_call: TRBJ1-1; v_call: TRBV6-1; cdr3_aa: CASSVQGAASEAFF; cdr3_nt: TGTGCCAGCAGTGTCCAGGGGGCAGCATCCGAAGCTTTCTTT
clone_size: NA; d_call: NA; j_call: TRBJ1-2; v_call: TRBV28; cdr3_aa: CASNSQGTNYGYTF; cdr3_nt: TGTGCCAGCAACTCACAGGGTACTAACTATGGCTACACCTTC
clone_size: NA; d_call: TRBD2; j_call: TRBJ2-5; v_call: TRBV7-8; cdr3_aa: CASSVSGGPGTQYF; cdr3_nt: TGTGCCAGCAGTGTTAGCGGGGGCCCCGGTACCCAGTACTTC
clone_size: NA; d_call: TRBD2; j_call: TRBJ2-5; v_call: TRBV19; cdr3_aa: CASSHQRGGQETQYF; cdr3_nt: TGTGCCAGTAGTCACCAGCGGGGGGGCCAAGAGACCCAGTACTTC
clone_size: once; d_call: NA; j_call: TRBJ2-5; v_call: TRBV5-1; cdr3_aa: CASSLQGNQETQYF; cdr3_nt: TGCGCCAGCAGCTTACAGGGTAACCAAGAGACCCAGTACTTC
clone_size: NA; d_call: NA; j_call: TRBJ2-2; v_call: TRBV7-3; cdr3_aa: CASSFDSGELFF; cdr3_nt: TGTGCCAGCAGCTTCGATTCCGGGGAGCTGTTTTTT
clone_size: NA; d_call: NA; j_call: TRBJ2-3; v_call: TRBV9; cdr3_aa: CASSVEQVMRGWADTQYF; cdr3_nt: TGTGCCAGCAGCGTAGAACAAGTGATGAGGGGCTGGGCAGATACGCAGTATTTT
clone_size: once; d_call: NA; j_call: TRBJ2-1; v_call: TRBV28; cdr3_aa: CASSLGGPSYNEQFF; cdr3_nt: TGTGCCAGCAGTTTAGGGGGGCCCTCCTACAATGAGCAGTTCTTC
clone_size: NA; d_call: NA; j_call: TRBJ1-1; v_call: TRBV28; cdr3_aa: CASSLLPDTEAFF; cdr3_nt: TGTGCCAGCAGTTTATTACCGGACACTGAAGCTTTCTTT
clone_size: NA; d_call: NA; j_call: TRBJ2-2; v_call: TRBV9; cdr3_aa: CASSLTGTVNTGELFF; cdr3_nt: TGTGCCAGCAGCTTAACCGGGACGGTAAACACCGGGGAGCTGTTTTTT
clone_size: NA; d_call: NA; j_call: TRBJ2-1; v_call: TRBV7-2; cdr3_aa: CATGGDRATNEQFF; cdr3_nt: TGTGCCACCGGGGGGGACAGGGCCACCAATGAGCAGTTCTTC
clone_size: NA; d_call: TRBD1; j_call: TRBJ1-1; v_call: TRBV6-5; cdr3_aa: CASSRRGENTEAFF; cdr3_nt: TGTGCCAGCAGTCGCAGGGGGGAAAACACTGAAGCTTTCTTT
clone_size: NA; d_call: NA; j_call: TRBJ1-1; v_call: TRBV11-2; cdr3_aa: CASSPQVPEAFF; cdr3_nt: TGTGCCAGCAGCCCCCAAGTCCCTGAAGCTTTCTTT
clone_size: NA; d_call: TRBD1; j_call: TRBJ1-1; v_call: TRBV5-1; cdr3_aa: CASSKGQGVPNTEAFF; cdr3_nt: TGCGCCAGCAGCAAGGGACAGGGGGTGCCGAACACTGAAGCTTTCTTT
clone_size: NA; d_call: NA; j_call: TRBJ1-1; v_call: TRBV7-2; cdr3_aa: CASSPMVGSNTEAFF; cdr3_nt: TGTGCCAGCAGCCCCATGGTGGGATCGAACACTGAAGCTTTCTTT
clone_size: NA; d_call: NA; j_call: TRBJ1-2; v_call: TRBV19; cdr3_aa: CASNDPITPNYGYTF; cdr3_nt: TGTGCCAGTAACGACCCGATTACTCCTAACTATGGCTACACCTTC
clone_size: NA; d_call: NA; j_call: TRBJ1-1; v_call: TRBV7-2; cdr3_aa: CASSTLGGVPEAFF; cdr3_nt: TGTGCCAGCAGCACACTCGGGGGAGTCCCTGAAGCTTTCTTT
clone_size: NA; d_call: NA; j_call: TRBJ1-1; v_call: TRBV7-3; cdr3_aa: CASSLQWNTEAFF; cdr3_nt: TGTGCCAGCAGCCTCCAGTGGAACACTGAAGCTTTCTTT
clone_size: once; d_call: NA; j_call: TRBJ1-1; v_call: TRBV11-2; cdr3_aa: CASSLFPNTEAFF; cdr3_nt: TGTGCCAGCAGCTTATTTCCGAACACTGAAGCTTTCTTT
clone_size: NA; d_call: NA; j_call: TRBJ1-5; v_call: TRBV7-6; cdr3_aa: CASSLPHSNQPQHF; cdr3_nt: TGTGCCAGCAGCTTACCGCATAGCAATCAGCCCCAGCATTTT
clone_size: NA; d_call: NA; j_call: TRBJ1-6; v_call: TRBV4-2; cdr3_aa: CASSQDLRDSPLHF; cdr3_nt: TGTGCCAGCAGCCAAGATCTTAGGGACTCACCCCTCCACTTT
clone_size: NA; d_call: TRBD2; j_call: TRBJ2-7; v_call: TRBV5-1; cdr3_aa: CASSLVAGYEQYF; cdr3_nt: TGCGCCAGCAGCTTGGTAGCGGGCTACGAGCAGTACTTC
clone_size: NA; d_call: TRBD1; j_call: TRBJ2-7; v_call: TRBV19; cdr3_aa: CASSPEGQGESYEQYF; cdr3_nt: TGTGCCAGTAGCCCTGAGGGACAGGGGGAATCCTACGAGCAGTACTTC
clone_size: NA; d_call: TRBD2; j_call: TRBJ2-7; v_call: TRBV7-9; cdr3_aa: CASSYPPGLAGGLLEQYF; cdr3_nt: TGTGCCAGCAGTTATCCTCCGGGACTAGCGGGGGGGCTGCTCGAGCAGTACTTC
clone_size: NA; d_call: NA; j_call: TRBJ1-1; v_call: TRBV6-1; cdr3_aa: CASMARISAFF; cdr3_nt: TGTGCCAGCATGGCGAGGATCTCGGCTTTCTTT
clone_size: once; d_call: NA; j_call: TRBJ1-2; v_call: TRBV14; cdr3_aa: CASSQMTNLGYTF; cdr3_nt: TGTGCCAGCAGCCAGATGACGAACTTAGGCTACACCTTC
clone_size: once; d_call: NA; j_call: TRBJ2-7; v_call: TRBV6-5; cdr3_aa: CASSYSRRDSYEQYF; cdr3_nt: TGTGCCAGCAGTTACTCGAGGAGGGACTCCTACGAGCAGTACTTC
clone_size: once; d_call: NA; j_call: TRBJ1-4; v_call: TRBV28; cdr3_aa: CASAPGSTEKLFF; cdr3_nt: TGTGCCAGCGCCCCCGGGTCCACCGAAAAACTGTTTTTT
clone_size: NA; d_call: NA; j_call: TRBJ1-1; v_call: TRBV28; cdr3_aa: CASTRAALNTEAFF; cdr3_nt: TGTGCCAGCACTCGCGCAGCCTTGAACACTGAAGCTTTCTTT
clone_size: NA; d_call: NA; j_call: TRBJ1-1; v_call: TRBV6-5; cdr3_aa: CASSYGGVNTEAFF; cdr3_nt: TGTGCCAGCAGTTACGGCGGAGTGAACACTGAAGCTTTCTTT
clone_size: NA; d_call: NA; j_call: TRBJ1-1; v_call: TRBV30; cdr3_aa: CACRNEVNTEAFF; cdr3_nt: TGTGCCTGTCGCAACGAGGTGAACACTGAAGCTTTCTTT
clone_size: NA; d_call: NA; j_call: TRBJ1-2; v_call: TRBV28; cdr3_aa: CASSLEITLNYGYTF; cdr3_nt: TGTGCCAGCAGTTTAGAAATTACCCTCAACTATGGCTACACCTTC
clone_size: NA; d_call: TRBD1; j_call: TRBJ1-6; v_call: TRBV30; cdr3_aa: CAWNQRDRAYNSPLHF; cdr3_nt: TGTGCCTGGAACCAAAGGGACAGGGCCTATAATTCACCCCTCCACTTT
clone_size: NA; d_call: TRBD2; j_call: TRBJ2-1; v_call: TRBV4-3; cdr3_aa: CASSQETSGGAYEQFF; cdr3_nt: TGCGCCAGCAGCCAAGAAACTAGCGGGGGGGCCTATGAGCAGTTCTTC
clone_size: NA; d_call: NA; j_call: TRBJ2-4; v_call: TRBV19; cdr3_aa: CASSIISPGQNIQYF; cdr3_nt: TGTGCCAGTAGTATAATTTCTCCGGGACAAAACATTCAGTACTTC